This T cell receptor (beta chain) stems from a study of blood T cell repertoires in COVID-19. Across the study: The study drew acute and convalescent COVID-19 samples from the United States, Italy and Spain. PBMCs, B-cell-depleted T cells, or T cells provided the cDNA or gDNA that made up the material.

In the study's own analysis: Reference gene primer amplification gave estimated nucleated cell counts. Only in-frame clones appear in the TCRdb table, and some are missing; sequencing was by immunoSEQ multiplex PCR. V, J and clone size reflect that table, while D and trimming were determined from the DNA. The table records some 200,000 clones, 80% to 90% of them present only once. The CDR3 sequence is 13 residues long. V lost 6 bases and J lost 7, with 15 bases in between. Germline-derived CDR1 and CDR2 are MNHEY and SMNVEV (reference sequence). Sequenced input: PBMCs or T cells enriched from blood (not recorded which). This TCR derives from a man under 40 in a cohort exposed to, infected with or recovered from COVID-19 (not recorded which). The V and J genes are TRBV27 and TRBJ1-2, with D perhaps TRBD1 (5 bases). CDR3 sequence reads: CASRLPGLGGYTF. CDR3 coding DNA: TGTGCCAGCAGACTCCCAGGGTTGGGTGGCTACACCTTC.